This entry concerns a single TCR beta chain. Profiled with immunoSEQ multiplex PCR; TCRdb holds only in-frame clones, not every one. This sample carries hundreds of thousands of clones, just over 90% of them seen once, and the ten largest clones take approximately 1%. The data belong to a study of T cell responses to AZD1222 COVID-19 vaccine. The CDR3 sequence is 13 residues long. Germline V lookup: CDR1 MGHDK, CDR2 SYGVNS. V was shortened by 6 bases and J by 10 bases, with 19 bases between the two germline ends. This receptor was identified in an adult in good health. The material was peripheral blood, obtained on day 0 of MenACWY control vaccination. V gene TRBV25-1 combines with J gene TRBJ2-7; the D is unclear. CDR3 in amino acids: CASSEIQSGLQYF. The CDR3 nucleotides read TGTGCCAGCAGCGAAATTCAGAGTGGTCTTCAGTACTTC.